Below are 23 T cell receptor beta chains sequenced from a single sample in a study of blood T cell repertoires in COVID-19. The protocol was immunoSEQ multiplex PCR, while the TCRdb copy is restricted to in-frame clones and leaves out a portion. The table includes 95,000 or so clones, about 84% detected once. Sequencing was done on a sample of peripheral blood. These receptors all stem from a human donor in a cohort sampled during active COVID-19.

V gene TRBV3-1 (or the pseudogene TRBV3-2) combines with J gene TRBJ2-3, with D tentatively TRBD2 (7 bases). Germline V lookup: CDR1 LGHDT, CDR2 YNNKEL (reference sequence). The CDR3 sequence is 17 residues long. V lost 1 base and J lost 0, with 14 bases in between. CDR3 loop: CASSQVKGGPSTDTQYF. The CDR3 DNA is TGTGCCAGCAGCCAAGTAAAGGGGGGGCCTAGCACAGATACGCAGTATTTT.

V usage is TRBV5-5 and J usage is TRBJ2-1; tentative D call: TRBD2 (5 bases). The CDR3 totals 14 residues. Germline V CDR1 and CDR2: SGHKS, YYEKEE (reference sequence). V gave up 4 bases and J gave up 7 bases, with 15 bases separating them. CDR3 DNA: TGTGCCAGCAGCCCCATTAGCGTGGGGAATGAGCAGTTCTTC. Translating gives CASSPISVGNEQFF.

This clone was seen just once. CDR3 in amino acids: CASSAAGATNEKLFF. CDR3 nucleotides: TGTGCCAGCAGCGCCGCCGGAGCAACTAATGAAAAACTGTTTTTT. V gene TRBV6-5 combines with J gene TRBJ1-4; D is unresolved. The CDR3 runs 15 residues. V lost 6 bases and J 0 bases, leaving 11 bases between the germline ends. From germline, CDR1 is MNHEY and CDR2 SVGAGI.

The chain carries TRBV19 and TRBJ1-2, with TRBD1 as a possible D gene (5 bases). V was clipped by 7 bases and J by 4 bases, with 10 bases between them. CDR1 is LNHDA and CDR2 is SQIVND in the germline V gene (reference sequence). This CDR3 is 12 amino acids long. The CDR3 nucleotides read TGTGCCAGTATAGGGGAGGGCTATGGCTACACCTTC. Encoded protein: CASIGEGYGYTF.

The chain links TRBV5-1 to TRBJ2-7, with a tentative D call TRBD2 (5 bases). The V end lost 0 bases, the J end lost 2 bases, and 12 bases lay between the germline ends. Germline V gene data show CDR1 as SGHRS and CDR2 as YFSETQ. The CDR3 sequence is 15 residues long. CDR3 region: CASSLGSLGAYEQYF. The CDR3 bases are TGCGCCAGCAGCTTGGGCTCCCTCGGGGCCTACGAGCAGTACTTC. The full variable domain, with the rest looked up from reference TRBV5-1 and TRBJ2-7, is KAGVTQTPRYLIKTRGQQVTLSCSPISGHRSVSWYQQTPGQGLQFLFEYFSETQRNKGNFPGRFSGRQFSNSRSEMNVSTLELGDSALYLCASSLGSLGAYEQYFGPGTRLTVT.

The V and J genes are TRBV7-6 and TRBJ1-3; tentative D call: TRBD1 (5 bases). The CDR3 contains 17 residues. The V gene's germline CDR1 is SGHVS and CDR2 FNYEAQ. V lost 0 bases and J lost 3, with 15 bases in between. This CDR3 reads CASSLAWDSTHGNTIYF. The CDR3, as DNA: TGTGCCAGCAGCTTAGCGTGGGACTCCACTCATGGAAACACCATATATTTT.

This CDR3 is CASSLLAGAYNEQFF. Written as DNA, the CDR3 is TGTGCCAGCAGTTTATTAGCGGGGGCCTACAATGAGCAGTTCTTC. The chain couples TRBV27 to TRBJ2-1, with 9 bases fitting TRBD2. Germline lookup yields CDR1 MNHEY and CDR2 SMNVEV (reference sequence). The CDR3 spans 15 residues. With 1 base clipped from V and 2 bases from J, the junction kept 0 bases outside the gene matches.

J is TRBJ1-2 and V is TRBV29-1; TRBD1 aligns across 7 bases. After removal of 3 bases from V and 2 bases from J, the junction contained 9 bases not matched to a gene. This CDR3 is built from 15 residues. Germline CDR1 SQVTM, CDR2 ANQGSEA. CDR3 sequence reads: CSVDGGQLTNYGYTF. CDR3 sequence (DNA): TGCAGCGTTGACGGGGGACAGCTCACAAACTATGGCTACACCTTC.

The rearrangement joins TRBV5-6 to TRBJ2-7, with 8 bases matching TRBD2. V trimming: 1 base; J trimming: 4 bases; junction bases outside the gene matches: 7. CDR1 and CDR2 (germline): SGHDT, YYEEEE. CDR3 length equals 15 residues. The CDR3 nucleotides read TGTGCCAGCAGCTTGAGGGCGGGGGGAGGTTACGAGCAGTACTTC. Translated: CASSLRAGGGYEQYF.

The V and J genes are TRBV27 and TRBJ1-6; 9 bases are shared with TRBD1. V lost 8 bases to trimming and J lost 6 bases; unmatched junction nucleotides: 11. The CDR3 spans 16 residues. Germline assignment: CDR1 MNHEY and CDR2 SMNVEV (reference sequence). The CDR3 bases are TGTGCCAGCCGTGAACAGGGGGCACTTCGTAATTCACCCCTCCACTTT. Its translation is CASREQGALRNSPLHF.

The rearrangement uses TRBV27 and TRBJ2-1, with 7 bases that match TRBD1. With 7 bases clipped from V and 1 base from J, the junction kept 4 bases outside the gene matches. CDR3 size: 14 residues. The germline gives CDR1 MNHEY, CDR2 SMNVEV (reference sequence). The CDR3 protein is CASIPGQSYNEQFF. The CDR3 DNA is TGTGCCAGCATCCCGGGACAGTCCTACAATGAGCAGTTCTTC.

The chain has TRBV3-1 (or the pseudogene TRBV3-2) and TRBJ2-7, with D possibly matching TRBD1 (7 bases). This CDR3 has 15 residues. Trimming removed 4 bases at V and 1 base at J, with 14 bases between. CDR1 is LGHDT, CDR2 YNNKEL, per germline (reference sequence). The CDR3 bases are TGTGCCAGCAGCCTGGCGACAGGGACTTCCTACGAGCAGTACTTC. Its protein product is CASSLATGTSYEQYF.

CDR3 sequence reads: CASSRQQEGLNGYTF. The CDR3 nucleotides are TGTGCCAGCAGCCGTCAACAGGAGGGGTTGAATGGCTACACCTTC. J is TRBJ1-2 and V is TRBV7-9; possibly TRBD1 for D (5 bases). V was trimmed by 5 bases and J by 6 bases, leaving 19 bases between them. CDR1 SEHNR and CDR2 FQNEAQ come from the germline V gene (reference sequence). The CDR3 is 15 residues long. Variable domain in full (rest from reference TRBV7-9 and TRBJ1-2): DTGVSQNPRHKITKRGQNVTFRCDPISEHNRLYWYRQTLGQGPEFLTYFQNEAQLEKSRLLSDRFSAERPKGSFSTLEIQRTEQGDSAMYLCASSRQQEGLNGYTFGSGTRLTVV.

The chain carries TRBV18 and TRBJ1-1, with 7 bases matching TRBD1. Germline V gene data show CDR1 as KGHSH and CDR2 as LQKENI. The junction had 2 bases not matched to a gene; V was cut back by 1 base and J by 6 bases. This CDR3 has 13 residues. DNA for the CDR3: TGTGCCAGCTCACCACTTACAGGGGCTGAAGCTTTCTTT. It codes for CASSPLTGAEAFF.

V usage is TRBV13 and J usage is TRBJ2-7; TRBD2 agrees at 8 bases. The germline gives CDR1 PRHDT, CDR2 FYEKMQ (reference sequence). The trim removed 3 bases at V and 4 bases at J, leaving 5 bases unmatched. CDR3 length: 14 residues. The CDR3 here is CASSFLAGPYEQYF. The DNA for the CDR3 is TGTGCCAGCAGCTTTTTAGCGGGGCCATACGAGCAGTACTTC.

The rearrangement joins TRBV4-1 to TRBJ1-2, with 12 positions matching TRBD1. This CDR3 spans 16 amino acids. The V gene's germline CDR1 is MGHRA and CDR2 YSYEKL. The ends lost 5 bases at V and 4 bases at J; junction bases unmatched: 8. DNA for the CDR3: TGCGCCAGCAGCGAAGGCACGGGACAGGGGGCCTATGGCTACACCTTC. Translated, it gives CASSEGTGQGAYGYTF.

The gene calls are TRBV7-2 and TRBJ2-2; 9 positions match TRBD2. The V gene end was trimmed by 5 bases and the J gene end by 1 base; junction bases not matched to a gene: 2. CDR3 length: 15 amino acids. CDR1 SGHTA and CDR2 FQGNSA come from the germline V gene. The chain's CDR3 is CASSSSGGNTGELFF. CDR3 bases: TGTGCCAGCAGCAGTAGCGGGGGGAACACCGGGGAGCTGTTTTTT.

The chain links TRBV6-4 to TRBJ1-2; D remains ambiguous. From germline, CDR1 is MRHNA and CDR2 SNTAGT. The CDR3 has 15 amino acids. V gave up 2 bases and J gave up 4 bases, with 14 bases separating them. The CDR3 DNA is TGTGCCAGCAGTGACGGTTCGGCAGGCGCCTATGGCTACACCTTC. Translation gives CASSDGSAGAYGYTF.

This clone was found once. This chain connects TRBV12-5 to TRBJ2-5, with D unresolved. This CDR3 comprises 12 residues. Per the germline V gene, CDR1 is LGHNT and CDR2 is FRNRAP. V was trimmed by 2 bases and J by 5 bases, leaving 6 bases between them. The CDR3 protein is CASGLQDETQYF. In DNA form, the CDR3 reads TGTGCTAGTGGTTTGCAGGATGAGACCCAGTACTTC. The whole variable domain, filled in from reference TRBV12-5 and TRBJ2-5, reads DARVTQTPRHKVTEMGQEVTMRCQPILGHNTVFWYRQTMMQGLELLAYFRNRAPLDDSGMPKDRFSAEMPDATLATLKIQPSEPRDSAVYFCASGLQDETQYFGPGTRLLVL.

The J gene is TRBJ1-4, the V gene TRBV6-5; D call uncertain. The ends were cut back, 2 bases at V and 12 bases at J, with 22 bases in the middle. The CDR3 covers 16 residues. The germline gives CDR1 MNHEY, CDR2 SVGAGI. The CDR3 nucleotides are TGTGCCAGCAGTTACGAGGGCCTAAGTCTGGGGAAGGAACTGTTTTTT. Its translation: CASSYEGLSLGKELFF.

The V call is TRBV7-8, the J call TRBJ1-4; D is perhaps TRBD1 (5 bases). The CDR3 is 16 residues long. Germline lookup yields CDR1 SGHVS and CDR2 FQNEAQ. V lost 3 bases, J lost 4 bases, and 15 bases lay in between. CDR3 loop: CASSFLRAANNEKLFF. CDR3 DNA: TGTGCCAGCAGCTTTCTCAGGGCAGCCAATAATGAAAAACTGTTTTTT. Filled out from reference TRBV7-8 and TRBJ1-4, the complete variable domain reads GAGVSQSPRYKVAKRGQDVALRCDPISGHVSLFWYQQALGQGPEFLTYFQNEAQLDKSGLPSDRFFAERPEGSVSTLKIQRTQQEDSAVYLCASSFLRAANNEKLFFGSGTQLSVL.

This clone occurred once. The chain uses TRBV6-2 or TRBV6-3 and TRBJ1-5; TRBD1 agrees at 7 bases. The germline V gene has CDR1 MNHEY and CDR2 SVGEGT. J was trimmed by 4 bases and V by 5 bases; bases with no gene match: 8. This CDR3 is 15 amino acids long. The CDR3 loop is CASSDRDRRNQPQHF. In DNA form, the CDR3 reads TGTGCCAGCAGTGACCGGGACAGACGTAATCAGCCCCAGCATTTT.

V and J are TRBV7-3 and TRBJ2-5, with 7 bases fitting TRBD1. This CDR3 spans 14 amino acids. V shed 4 bases and J 0 bases; nucleotides not matched to a gene: 2. Germline V lookup: CDR1 SGHTA, CDR2 FQGTGA. CDR3 sequence reads: CASSSGQYQETQYF. Written as DNA, the CDR3 is TGTGCCAGCAGCTCGGGACAGTACCAAGAGACCCAGTACTTC.